This TCR beta chain originates from a study of molecular identifiers for immune sequencing clone quantification. For the study at large: With replicates, the RNA of 20,000 or 100,000 naive CD8 cells was split five ways and four were sequenced.

This clonotype has ten or more counts. With RNA at 10%, 30% or 50%, naive CD8 libraries came from approximately 20,000 to 1,000,000 sorted cells. When naive CD8 T cells were sorted, they were gated as CD8+CD4-CCR7+CD45RA+. Both previously described methods and listed TCR primers were employed to make bulk TCR libraries. TCRdb analysed the PCR reads with MiXCR anew, one entry per CDR3 protein. The table records about 23,000 distinct CDR3 sequences, more than 15% of them present only once. V was clipped by 2 bases and J by 7 bases; unmatched bases: 5. The CDR3 runs to 14 residues. The TCR sequence derives from a human donor in good health. Some libraries in this study had Jurkat cell RNA spiked in. Sequencing was done on a sample of naive CD8+ T cells from blood, with Jurkat cell RNA spiked in. Indicated subset: FACS-sorted CD8+CD4-CCR7+CD45RA+ naive T cells. The chain has TRBV12-3 or TRBV12-4 and TRBJ2-1, with 7 bases matching TRBD1. The CDR3 DNA reads as TGTGCCAGCAGTTTATCGTCCAGGGGGAATGAGCAGTTCTTC. Its protein is CASSLSSRGNEQFF.